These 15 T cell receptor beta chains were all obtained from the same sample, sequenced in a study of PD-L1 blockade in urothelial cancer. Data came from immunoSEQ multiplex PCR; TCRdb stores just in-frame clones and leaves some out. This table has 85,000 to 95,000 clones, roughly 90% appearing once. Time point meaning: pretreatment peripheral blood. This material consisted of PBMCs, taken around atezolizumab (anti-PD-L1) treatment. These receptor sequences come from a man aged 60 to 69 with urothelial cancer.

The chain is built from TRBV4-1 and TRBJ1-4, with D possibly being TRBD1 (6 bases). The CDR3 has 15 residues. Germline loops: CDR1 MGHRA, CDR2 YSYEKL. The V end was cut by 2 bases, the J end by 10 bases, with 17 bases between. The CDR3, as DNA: TGCGCCAGCAGCCAACCAACAGGGAGAGGGAGAAAACTGTTTTTT. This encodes CASSQPTGRGRKLFF.

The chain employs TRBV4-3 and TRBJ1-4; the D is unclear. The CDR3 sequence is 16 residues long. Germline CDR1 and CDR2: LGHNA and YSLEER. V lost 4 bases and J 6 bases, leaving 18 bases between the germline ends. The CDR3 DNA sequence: TGCGCCAGCAGCCGCGCGGGTCGCGGGCCGGATGAAAAACTGTTTTTT. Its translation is CASSRAGRGPDEKLFF.

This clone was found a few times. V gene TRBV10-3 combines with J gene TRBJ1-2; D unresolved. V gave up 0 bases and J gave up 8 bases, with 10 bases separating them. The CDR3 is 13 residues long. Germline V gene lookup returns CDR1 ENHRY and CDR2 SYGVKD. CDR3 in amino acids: CAISESFTEGYTF. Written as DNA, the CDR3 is TGTGCCATCAGTGAGTCATTCACCGAGGGCTACACCTTC.

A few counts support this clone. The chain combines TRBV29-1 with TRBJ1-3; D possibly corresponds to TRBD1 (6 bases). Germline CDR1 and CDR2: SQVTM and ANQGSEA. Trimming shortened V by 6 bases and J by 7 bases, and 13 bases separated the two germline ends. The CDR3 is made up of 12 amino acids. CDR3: CSVGSQGNTIYF. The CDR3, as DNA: TGCAGCGTAGGCAGCCAGGGGAACACCATATATTTT.

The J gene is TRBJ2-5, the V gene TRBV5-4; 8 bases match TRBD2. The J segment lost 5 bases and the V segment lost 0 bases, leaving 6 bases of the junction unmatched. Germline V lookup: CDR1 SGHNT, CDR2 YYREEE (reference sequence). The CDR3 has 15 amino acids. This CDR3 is CASSLAGGGTETQYF. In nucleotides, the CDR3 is TGTGCCAGCAGCTTGGCCGGCGGGGGGACGGAGACCCAGTACTTC. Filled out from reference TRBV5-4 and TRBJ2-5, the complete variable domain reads ETGVTQSPTHLIKTRGQQVTLRCSSQSGHNTVSWYQQALGQGPQFIFQYYREEENGRGNFPPRFSGLQFPNYSSELNVNALELDDSALYLCASSLAGGGTETQYFGPGTRLLVL.

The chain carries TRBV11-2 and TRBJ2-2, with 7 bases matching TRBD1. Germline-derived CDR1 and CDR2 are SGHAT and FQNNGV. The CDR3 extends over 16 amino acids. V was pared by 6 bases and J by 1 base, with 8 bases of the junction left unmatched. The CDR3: CASRLTGAGNTGELFF. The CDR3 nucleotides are TGTGCCAGCAGACTTACAGGGGCCGGGAACACCGGGGAGCTGTTTTTT.

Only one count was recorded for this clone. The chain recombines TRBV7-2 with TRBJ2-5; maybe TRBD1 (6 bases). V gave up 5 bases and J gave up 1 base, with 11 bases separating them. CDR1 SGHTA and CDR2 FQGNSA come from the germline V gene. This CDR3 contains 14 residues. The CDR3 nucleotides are TGTGCCAGCAGCCTAGGACAGCCCCAAGAGACCCAGTACTTC. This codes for CASSLGQPQETQYF. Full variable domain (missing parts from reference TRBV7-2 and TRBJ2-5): GAGVSQSPSNKVTEKGKDVELRCDPISGHTALYWYRQSLGQGLEFLIYFQGNSAPDKSGLPSDRFSAERTGGSVSTLTIQRTQQEDSAVYLCASSLGQPQETQYFGPGTRLLVL.

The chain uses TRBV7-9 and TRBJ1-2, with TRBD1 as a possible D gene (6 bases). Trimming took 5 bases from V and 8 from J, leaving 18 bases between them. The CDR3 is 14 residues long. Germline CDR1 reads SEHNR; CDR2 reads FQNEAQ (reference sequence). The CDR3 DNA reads TGTGCCAGCAGCCCCGGACAGACTTTGTGGGGCTACACCTTC. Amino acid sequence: CASSPGQTLWGYTF.

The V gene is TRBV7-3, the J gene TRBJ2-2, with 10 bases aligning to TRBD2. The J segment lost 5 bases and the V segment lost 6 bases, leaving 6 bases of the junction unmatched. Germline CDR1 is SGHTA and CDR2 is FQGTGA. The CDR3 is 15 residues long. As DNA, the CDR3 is TGTGCCAGCAGTCGGGCGACTAGCGGGACCGGGGAGCTGTTTTTT. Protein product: CASSRATSGTGELFF.

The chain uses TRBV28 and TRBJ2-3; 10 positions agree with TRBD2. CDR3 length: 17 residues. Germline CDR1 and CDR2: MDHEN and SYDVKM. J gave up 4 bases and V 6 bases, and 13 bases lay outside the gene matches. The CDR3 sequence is CASRRASSGSPPDTQYF. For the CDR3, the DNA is TGTGCCAGCAGAAGGGCCTCTAGCGGGAGCCCCCCAGATACGCAGTATTTT.

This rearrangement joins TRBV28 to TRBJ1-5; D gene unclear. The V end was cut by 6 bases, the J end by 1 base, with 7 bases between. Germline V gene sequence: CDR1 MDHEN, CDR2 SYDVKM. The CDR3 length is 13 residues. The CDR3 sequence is CASRTGSNQPQHF. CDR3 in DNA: TGTGCCAGCAGGACTGGAAGCAATCAGCCCCAGCATTTT.

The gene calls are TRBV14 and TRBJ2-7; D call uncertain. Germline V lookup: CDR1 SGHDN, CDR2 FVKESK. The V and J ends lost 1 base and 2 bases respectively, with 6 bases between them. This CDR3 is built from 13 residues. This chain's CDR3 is CASSQGLTYEQYF. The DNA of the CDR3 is TGTGCCAGCAGCCAAGGACTTACCTACGAGCAGTACTTC. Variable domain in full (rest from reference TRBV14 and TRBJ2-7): EAGVTQFPSHSVIEKGQTVTLRCDPISGHDNLYWYRRVMGKEIKFLLHFVKESKQDESGMPNNRFLAERTGGTYSTLKVQPAELEDSGVYFCASSQGLTYEQYFGPGTRLTVT.

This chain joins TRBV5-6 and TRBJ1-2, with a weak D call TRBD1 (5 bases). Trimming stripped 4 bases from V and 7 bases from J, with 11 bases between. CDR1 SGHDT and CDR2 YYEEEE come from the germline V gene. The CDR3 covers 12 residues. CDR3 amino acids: CASSPEQGGYTF. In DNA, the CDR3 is TGTGCCAGCAGCCCTGAGCAGGGTGGCTACACCTTC.

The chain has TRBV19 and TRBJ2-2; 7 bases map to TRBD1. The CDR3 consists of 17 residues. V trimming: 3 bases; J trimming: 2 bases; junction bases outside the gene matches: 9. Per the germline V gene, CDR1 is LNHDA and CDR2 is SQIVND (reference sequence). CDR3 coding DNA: TGTGCCAGTAGTATGAGTCAGGGGGTTCTCAACACCGGGGAGCTGTTTTTT. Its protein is CASSMSQGVLNTGELFF.

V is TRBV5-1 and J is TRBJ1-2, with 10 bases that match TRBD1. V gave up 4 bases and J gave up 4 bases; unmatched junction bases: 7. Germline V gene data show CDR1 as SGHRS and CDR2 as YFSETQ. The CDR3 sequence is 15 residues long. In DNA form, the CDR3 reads TGCGCCAGCAGCCGCGGACAGGGGGACTTCTATGGCTACACCTTC. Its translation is CASSRGQGDFYGYTF.